A single sample is the source of the 27 T cell receptor beta chains below, sequenced in a study of cytomegalovirus exposure and HLA in healthy donors. Sequenced by immunoSEQ multiplex PCR; TCRdb stores in-frame clones only, minus some. This table holds 200,000 to 300,000 clones, about 92% found once. The sample was PBMCs. These TCRs come from a woman aged 30 to 39 in good health and CMV-seronegative.

This clone has just a few counts. The V gene is TRBV27, the J gene TRBJ2-7, with 7 bases fitting TRBD2. V lost 0 bases, J lost 12 bases, and 5 bases stayed unmatched. CDR1 and CDR2 (germline): MNHEY, SMNVEV (reference sequence). The CDR3 loop spans 12 amino acids. The CDR3 DNA reads as TGTGCCAGCAGTTTATCGGGAGGGCCGAGGTACTTC. Protein product: CASSLSGGPRYF.

The chain combines TRBV5-6 with TRBJ2-5; D unclear. The V and J ends lost 0 bases and 5 bases respectively, with 8 bases between them. Looked up from germline, CDR1 is SGHDT and CDR2 is YYEEEE. CDR3 length: 13 amino acids. The CDR3 DNA sequence: TGTGCCAGCAGCTTGGGGGATGGCGAGACCCAGTACTTC. It is translated as CASSLGDGETQYF.

The J gene is TRBJ2-2, the V gene TRBV4-1; the match to TRBD1 covers 8 bases. Germline lookup yields CDR1 MGHRA and CDR2 YSYEKL. The CDR3 is 16 residues long. V lost 3 bases and J lost 0; bases outside the gene matches: 3. The CDR3 here is CASSHGTGPNTGELFF. The CDR3 DNA reads TGCGCCAGCAGCCATGGGACAGGCCCGAACACCGGGGAGCTGTTTTTT.

The chain uses TRBV19 and TRBJ2-7; tentative D call: TRBD1 (6 bases). CDR1 and CDR2 from the germline V gene are LNHDA and SQIVND (reference sequence). The CDR3 length is 15 residues. Between the trimmed V and J ends, which lost 8 bases and 0 bases, there was a span of 17 bases. The CDR3 loop reads CASGPGTLTSYEQYF. CDR3 in DNA: TGTGCCAGTGGACCCGGGACACTTACCTCCTACGAGCAGTACTTC.

V usage is TRBV29-1 and J usage is TRBJ2-2, with D possibly being TRBD1 or TRBD2 (5 bases each). CDR3 length equals 12 residues. From germline, CDR1 is SQVTM and CDR2 ANQGSEA. The V and J ends lost 4 bases and 4 bases respectively, with 7 bases between them. CDR3 DNA: TGCAGCGTTGGTGGGGGCACCGGGGAGCTGTTTTTT. Protein sequence: CSVGGGTGELFF.

The chain is built from TRBV4-2 and TRBJ1-2, with 8 bases fitting TRBD1. Germline trimming cut 1 base from V and 8 bases from J; bases unmatched to any gene: 15. This CDR3 has 17 residues. From germline, CDR1 is LGHNA and CDR2 YNFKEQ. CDR3 sequence reads: CASSQGPQGADSGGYTF. The CDR3 nucleotides read TGTGCCAGCAGCCAAGGTCCTCAGGGGGCGGACTCAGGCGGCTACACCTTC.

The chain carries TRBV6-6 and TRBJ2-5; weak D call: TRBD1 (5 bases). The CDR3 consists of 13 residues. Per germline, CDR1 MNHNY and CDR2 SVGAGI (reference sequence). Trimming shortened V by 7 bases and J by 3 bases, and 12 bases separated the two germline ends. CDR3 coding DNA: TGTGCCAGCATGGGGCACAGAGAAGAGACCCAGTACTTC. Translating gives CASMGHREETQYF.

This sequence joins TRBV4-3 and TRBJ2-3, with D uncertain. The germline V gene encodes CDR1 LGHNA and CDR2 YSLEER. The CDR3 extends over 15 amino acids. V was pared by 0 bases and J by 2 bases, with 9 bases between. The CDR3 protein is CASSQDTGLTDTQYF. The CDR3, as DNA: TGCGCCAGCAGCCAAGATACGGGCCTCACAGATACGCAGTATTTT.

The chain links TRBV15 to TRBJ2-3, with TRBD2 as a possible D gene (5 bases). The length of the CDR3 is 16 residues. CDR1 LNHNV and CDR2 YYDKDF come from the germline V gene (reference sequence). The V end was cut by 1 base, the J end by 0 bases, with 11 bases between. DNA for the CDR3: TGTGCCACCAGCAGAGGAAGCGGAACTAGCACAGATACGCAGTATTTT. Amino acids: CATSRGSGTSTDTQYF.

This sequence joins TRBV28 and TRBJ1-4; tentative D call: TRBD1 (5 bases). In germline, CDR1 is MDHEN, CDR2 SYDVKM. The CDR3 length is 16 residues. Between the trimmed V and J ends, which lost 5 bases and 8 bases, there was a span of 21 bases. CDR3 in amino acids: CASSTGTHPSGEKLFF. CDR3 coding DNA: TGTGCCAGCAGTACTGGGACCCACCCAAGCGGAGAAAAACTGTTTTTT.

The chain links TRBV15 to TRBJ2-1; TRBD2 matches 9 bases. Germline CDR1 and CDR2: LNHNV and YYDKDF (reference sequence). V was clipped by 2 bases and J by 4 bases; unmatched bases: 0. The CDR3 covers 14 residues. In DNA form, the CDR3 reads TGTGCCACCAGCAGACTAGCGGGATACAATGAGCAGTTCTTC. Translation: CATSRLAGYNEQFF.

The count of this clone is one. V gene TRBV25-1 combines with J gene TRBJ1-5, with D possibly TRBD1 on 6 matching bases. With 4 bases removed from V and 0 bases from J, the gap between germline ends came to 13 bases. Germline assignment: CDR1 MGHDK and CDR2 SYGVNS. The CDR3 extends over 16 amino acids. DNA of the CDR3: TGTGCCAGCAGTGTACAGGACAGAGTTAGCAATCAGCCCCAGCATTTT. Residues: CASSVQDRVSNQPQHF.

The chain recombines TRBV28 with TRBJ2-2, with TRBD1 as a possible D gene (6 bases). The CDR3 loop spans 13 amino acids. Per the germline V gene, CDR1 is MDHEN and CDR2 is SYDVKM. The CDR3 region has the DNA TGTGGCACCACAGGGAGCTACACCGGGGAGCTGTTTTTT. This sequence encodes CGTTGSYTGELFF.

The CDR3 is CASRLRDSGQRQYF. The CDR3 coding sequence is TGTGCCAGCAGACTACGGGACTCCGGTCAGAGACAGTACTTC. V and J are TRBV7-2 and TRBJ2-7; D is possibly TRBD2 (6 bases). This CDR3 is 14 amino acids long. The germline gives CDR1 SGHTA, CDR2 FQGNSA. V was cut by 6 bases and J by 10 bases, with 22 bases left in between.

This chain joins TRBV28 and TRBJ2-1; the D gene could be TRBD1 or TRBD2 (5 bases each). The CDR3 totals 12 residues. V was clipped by 5 bases and J by 8 bases, with 10 bases between them. The V gene's germline CDR1 is MDHEN and CDR2 SYDVKM. DNA of the CDR3: TGTGCCAGCAGTGGGACCGAGGATGAGCAGTTCTTC. Its translation: CASSGTEDEQFF.

The chain carries TRBV28 and TRBJ2-3; D perhaps matches TRBD2 (8 bases). The germline V and J ends were trimmed by 5 bases and 0 bases, with 27 bases remaining between them. Germline loops: CDR1 MDHEN, CDR2 SYDVKM. The CDR3 runs to 20 residues. The CDR3 sequence is CASSQGGLELAGSSTDTQYF. In nucleotides, the CDR3 is TGTGCCAGCAGTCAGGGGGGTTTGGAGCTAGCGGGTTCAAGCACAGATACGCAGTATTTT.

J is TRBJ2-7 and V is TRBV18, with unresolved D. This CDR3 region has 15 residues. Trimming took 0 bases from V and 0 from J, leaving 9 bases between them. Germline loops: CDR1 KGHSH, CDR2 LQKENI. CDR3 in DNA: TGTGCCAGCTCACCACCGGGTTTTTCCTCCTACGAGCAGTACTTC. Translation gives CASSPPGFSSYEQYF.

The chain employs TRBV7-6 and TRBJ2-1, with 12 bases aligning to TRBD2. The CDR3 loop spans 15 amino acids. The germline V gene encodes CDR1 SGHVS and CDR2 FNYEAQ. The V and J ends lost 4 bases and 6 bases, in that order; junction bases with no gene match: 4. The CDR3 DNA reads TGTGCCAGCAGCTCCGGACTAGCGGGATTCAATGAGCAGTTCTTC. Its translation: CASSSGLAGFNEQFF.

The CDR3 DNA is TGTGCCAGCAGCCAAGGGACAGGGGGCAATCAGCCCCAGCATTTT. Its translation is CASSQGTGGNQPQHF. J is TRBJ1-5 and V is TRBV13; 10 bases are shared with TRBD1. Germline CDR1 is PRHDT and CDR2 is FYEKMQ (reference sequence). V shed 5 bases and J 2 bases; nucleotides not matched to a gene: 3. The CDR3 is made up of 15 amino acids. The complete variable domain, with remaining parts taken from reference TRBV13 and TRBJ1-5, reads AAGVIQSPRHLIKEKRETATLKCYPIPRHDTVYWYQQGPGQDPQFLISFYEKMQSDKGSIPDRFSAQQFSDYHSELNMSSLELGDSALYFCASSQGTGGNQPQHFGDGTRLSIL.

In DNA form, the CDR3 reads TGCGCCAGCAGCTTAACTAGCTTGGGATACAATGAGCAGTTCTTC. Translating gives CASSLTSLGYNEQFF. The chain has TRBV5-1 and TRBJ2-1, with D perhaps matching TRBD2 (6 bases). The ends were cut back, 2 bases at V and 4 bases at J, with 13 bases in the middle. CDR1 is SGHRS, CDR2 YFSETQ, per germline. The CDR3 is made up of 15 amino acids. Variable domain in full (rest from reference TRBV5-1 and TRBJ2-1): KAGVTQTPRYLIKTRGQQVTLSCSPISGHRSVSWYQQTPGQGLQFLFEYFSETQRNKGNFPGRFSGRQFSNSRSEMNVSTLELGDSALYLCASSLTSLGYNEQFFGPGTRLTVL.

The chain joins TRBV27 to TRBJ1-1; 8 nucleotides agree with TRBD1. The germline gives CDR1 MNHEY, CDR2 SMNVEV (reference sequence). The CDR3 consists of 16 residues. J was trimmed by 2 bases and V by 4 bases; bases with no gene match: 9. CDR3 nucleotide sequence: TGTGCCAGCAGTTCGAAGGACAGGGAGGTTAACACTGAAGCTTTCTTT. Its translation is CASSSKDREVNTEAFF.

V is TRBV5-1 and J is TRBJ1-1; a weak D match, TRBD1 (6 bases). Germline-derived CDR1 and CDR2 are SGHRS and YFSETQ. This CDR3 has 15 amino acids. Trimming took 6 bases from V and 1 from J, leaving 16 bases between them. In DNA, the CDR3 is TGCGCCAGCAACCTGGGGGCGCGGGAGAACACTGAAGCTTTCTTT. The encoded protein is CASNLGARENTEAFF.

The chain combines TRBV6-4 with TRBJ2-1; no firm D call. The CDR3 contains 15 residues. Trimming cost V 3 bases and J 5 bases, with 14 bases left between them. Looked up from germline, CDR1 is MRHNA and CDR2 is SNTAGT. The CDR3: CASSERAELNNEQFF. The DNA for the CDR3 is TGTGCCAGCAGTGAAAGGGCAGAACTAAACAATGAGCAGTTCTTC.

CDR3 protein: CASSLRVLGFYGYTF. CDR3 nucleotides: TGTGCCAGCAGTTTACGGGTATTGGGGTTTTATGGCTACACCTTC. V gene TRBV28 combines with J gene TRBJ1-2; D gene ambiguous. CDR3 size: 15 residues. The V end was cut by 2 bases, the J end by 5 bases, with 15 bases between. The germline V gene has CDR1 MDHEN and CDR2 SYDVKM.

This clone was recorded once. The genes are TRBV9 and TRBJ2-2; tentatively, D is TRBD2 (5 bases). V lost 3 bases and J lost 1, with 7 bases in between. Germline CDR1 SGDLS, CDR2 YYNGEE. CDR3 length: 14 amino acids. The CDR3 loop reads CASSGAVNTGELFF. The CDR3 DNA follows: TGTGCCAGCAGCGGAGCGGTGAACACCGGGGAGCTGTTTTTT.

V and J are TRBV7-3 and TRBJ2-5, with D unclear. CDR1 and CDR2 from the germline V gene are SGHTA and FQGTGA. The CDR3 has 16 residues. The V end was cut by 5 bases, the J end by 0 bases, with 16 bases between. The CDR3 here is CASSLLDGKYQETQYF. As DNA, the CDR3 is TGTGCCAGCAGCCTCCTTGACGGTAAGTACCAAGAGACCCAGTACTTC.

The V gene is TRBV10-1, the J gene TRBJ2-1; D could derive from TRBD1 or TRBD2 (5 bases each). V was cut by 0 bases and J by 7 bases, with 13 bases left in between. The CDR3 is made up of 15 amino acids. Germline values: CDR1 WNHNN, CDR2 SYGVQD (reference sequence). The CDR3 sequence: CASSESSLEGNEQFF. As DNA, the CDR3 is TGCGCCAGCAGTGAGTCGAGTCTAGAGGGGAATGAGCAGTTCTTC.